The present entry profiles one T cell receptor beta chain with its context. Its cognate antigen is unknown. This CDR3 spans 15 amino acids. The trim removed 3 bases at V and 4 bases at J, leaving 5 bases unmatched. From germline, CDR1 is LNHDA and CDR2 SQIVND (reference sequence). TCRdb keeps only in-frame clones here, not all; method: immunoSEQ multiplex PCR. Of fewer than 200,000 clones listed, roughly 89% are singletons. The sample originates from a study of cytomegalovirus exposure and HLA in healthy donors. General study findings and limits: It was around 160 TCR beta chains that were listed as cytomegalovirus-associated.

The V and J genes are TRBV19 and TRBJ2-1; 8 bases match TRBD2. Sequencing was performed on PBMCs. This receptor was obtained from a man between 18 and 35 years old in good health and CMV-seropositive. The CDR3 is CASSIPGLDYNEQFF. DNA for the CDR3: TGTGCCAGTAGTATCCCGGGACTAGATTACAATGAGCAGTTCTTC.